In this sample, the clone carrying this TCR beta chain turned up a few times. Its antigen is undetermined. This CDR3 region has 15 residues. Germline trimming cut 6 bases from V and 3 bases from J; bases unmatched to any gene: 10. Germline V gene lookup returns CDR1 LNHDA and CDR2 SQIVND (reference sequence). The PCR made use of 60 Vbeta and 13 Jbeta primers. Only in-frame clones appear in the TCRdb table, and some are missing; sequencing was by immunoSEQ multiplex PCR. Of 100,000 to 150,000 clones in the sample, about 11% are singletons; the top ten hold approximately 4.4%. This record comes from a study of cytomegalovirus exposure and HLA in healthy donors. Study-wide points: In a later analysis, TCR beta V- and J-gene trimming was associated with a missense DCLRE1C variant. Most TCR sequences were seen very rarely across donors, but some public TCRs occurred in many. Analyses of presence/absence relied on an assumption of roughly uniform sequencing depth across donors.

The rearrangement links TRBV19 to TRBJ1-1; 7 bases are shared with TRBD1. Material: PBMCs. The receptor comes from a woman younger than 30 in good health and CMV-seropositive. Here the CDR3 reads CASSWTGWKDTEAFF. The CDR3 region has the DNA TGTGCCAGTAGCTGGACAGGTTGGAAGGACACTGAAGCTTTCTTT.